Below, one T cell receptor (beta chain) is given with its context. Its antigen is as yet unknown. Time point described: sample taken at primary tumor resection. Frozen PBMC, nontumor lung or tumor provided whole RNA, which was sequenced unsorted. The donor population consisted of some 70 patients with untreated, early-stage non-small cell lung cancer. These data belong to a study of spatial heterogeneity in lung cancer. Study summary: An average of more than ten raw reads was observed per unique TCR and UMI combination. Study-wide points: Ubiquitous, expanded tumor-derived TCRs were more frequently observed in blood at resection than at follow-up.

In germline, CDR1 is SNHLY, CDR2 FYNNEI. The V end lost 5 bases, the J end lost 0 bases, and 13 bases lay between the germline ends. CDR3 size: 16 residues. Unique molecular identifiers, one per molecule, were present on every TCR cDNA molecule. TCRdb redid the calling of the 5' RACE reads with MiXCR, one entry per CDR3 protein. Of about 39,000 distinct CDR3 sequences detected, about 5.8% appear once; the ten largest clones hold around 10%. This chain uses TRBV2 with TRBJ1-4, with D possibly matching TRBD1 (6 bases). Specimen: PBMCs, collected at surgery. This receptor was identified in a male donor with early-stage non-small cell lung cancer. The CDR3 DNA follows: TGTGCCAGCAGTCAGGGGACGGGTGCAACTAATGAAAAACTGTTTTTT. It encodes CASSQGTGATNEKLFF.